Listed below are T cell receptor beta chains from one sample, sequenced in a study of vaccination and CD4 T cells after COVID-19. TCRdb recomputed calls from the PCR reads with MiXCR, one row per CDR3 protein. Here the sample spans 9,500 to 15,000 distinct CDR3 sequences, approximately 65% being singletons. For these TCRs, the target antigens are not known. The sequenced sample was CD4+ T cells from blood, cultured in vitro. The receptors shown here come from a human donor who had recovered from COVID-19. CDR3s include the opening cysteine and the closing phenylalanine or tryptophan. Fields, in order: clone size, J gene, CDR3 length, V gene, D gene, CDR3 DNA, CDR3 protein. A D gene is named only where the DNA matches it firmly. Some rows have no size entry. The others give once, few or many, or a class for an expanded clone.

>few|TRBJ2-5|13|TRBV2|-
TGTGCCAGCAGTGAACACACTCAGGAGACCCAGTACTTC
CASSEHTQETQYF
>-|TRBJ2-1|15|TRBV19|-
TGTGCCAGTAGTATAGGGGCGGCACAGGGAGGTGAGCAGTTCTTC
CASSIGAAQGGEQFF
>few|TRBJ1-1|12|TRBV7-2|TRBD1
TGTGCCAGCGGGACAGGGAACACTGAAGCTTTCTTT
CASGTGNTEAFF
>-|TRBJ2-7|13|TRBV7-8|-
TGTGCCAGCAGCGCCCCCTCGGTTGTAAGGCAGTACTTC
CASSAPSVVRQYF
>-|TRBJ1-2|13|TRBV30|TRBD1
TGTGCCTGGAGGTCTGACAGGGCGGATGGCTACACCTTC
CAWRSDRADGYTF
>-|TRBJ2-1|14|TRBV24-1|-
TGTGCCACCAGTGACAACGGGCCGGCGAATGAGCAGTTCTTC
CATSDNGPANEQFF
>medium-sized|TRBJ1-5|12|TRBV6-1|-
TGTGCCAGCAGTGAAGCCAATCAGCCCCAGCATTTT
CASSEANQPQHF
>-|TRBJ2-1|17|TRBV19|TRBD2
TGTGCCAGTAGTTCGACTAGCGGGAGCGTCACCTACAATGAGCAGTTCTTC
CASSSTSGSVTYNEQFF
>-|TRBJ2-1|11|TRBV27|-
TGTGCCAGCAGGTACTACAATGAGCAGTTCTTC
CASRYYNEQFF
>-|TRBJ2-3|14|TRBV15|-
TGTGCCACCAGAGACGGGACCGCCCAGGTTACGCAGTATTTT
CATRDGTAQVTQYF
>-|TRBJ2-5|15|TRBV5-1|TRBD1
TGCGCCAGCAGCCACCCGGGACAGAGACAAGAGACCCAGTACTTC
CASSHPGQRQETQYF
>-|TRBJ2-2|15|TRBV18|-
TGTGCCAGCTCACCGCAGGGTATGGGCACCGGGGAGCTGTTTTTT
CASSPQGMGTGELFF
>few|TRBJ2-7|13|TRBV10-2|-
-
CASTVGTGIPLGF
>-|TRBJ1-5|13|TRBV7-2|-
TGTGCCAGCAGCTTACAGAGCAATCAGCCCCAGCATTTT
CASSLQSNQPQHF
>-|TRBJ1-6|14|TRBV18|-
TGTGCCAGCTCACCACGCCGGCTCGGATCACCCCTCCACTTT
CASSPRRLGSPLHF
>few|TRBJ2-1|13|TRBV20-1|TRBD2
TGCAGTGCTAGAACTAGCGGGACCAATGAGCAGTTCTTC
CSARTSGTNEQFF
>-|TRBJ1-6|16|TRBV28|-
TGTGCCAGCACCCCACCTTCCTGGACAGCCAATTCACCCCTCCACTTT
CASTPPSWTANSPLHF
>few|TRBJ1-5|13|TRBV7-9|-
TGTGCCAGCAGCTTACAGGGGATCGGGCCCCAGCATTTT
CASSLQGIGPQHF
>few|TRBJ2-1|16|TRBV20-1|-
TGCAGTGCTAGAGACTGGGGGCGGGAGAAGTACAATGAGCAGTTCTTC
CSARDWGREKYNEQFF
>-|TRBJ2-6|17|TRBV28|-
TGTGCCAGCAACCAACAGCCCAGCATCTTTGGGGCCAACGTCCTGACTTTC
CASNQQPSIFGANVLTF
>-|TRBJ1-1|14|TRBV7-9|-
TGTGCCAGCAGCTTACATGGGCTTTATGCTGAAGCTTTCTTT
CASSLHGLYAEAFF
>-|TRBJ2-7|14|TRBV4-2|-
TGTGCCAGCAGCCCCGGACCAGCGGAGTACGAGCAGTACTTC
CASSPGPAEYEQYF
>-|TRBJ2-7|15|TRBV6-1|-
TGTGCCAGCAGTGAAGAAGGGACGTCACCCTACGAGCAGTACTTC
CASSEEGTSPYEQYF
>-|TRBJ2-3|15|TRBV2|-
TGTGCCAGCGCCAGGGACTCTACTAGCACAGATACGCAGTATTTT
CASARDSTSTDTQYF
>few|TRBJ2-4|14|TRBV20-1|TRBD1
TGCAGTGCTCCTAGGACAGGGGAGAAAAACATTCAGTACTTC
CSAPRTGEKNIQYF
>few|TRBJ2-5|14|TRBV2|TRBD1
TGTGCCAGCAGTGGGACAGGGGCTCCAGAGACCCAGTACTTC
CASSGTGAPETQYF
>-|TRBJ1-5|16|TRBV7-2|-
TGTGCCAGCAGCTTAGGCGTCCCAGGGGCAGGTCAGCCCCAGCATTTT
CASSLGVPGAGQPQHF
>few|TRBJ2-7|16|TRBV20-1|-
TGCAGTGCTACACCCCCCCTGGCGGGGTCCTCCTACGAGCAGTACTTC
CSATPPLAGSSYEQYF